This T cell receptor (beta chain) appears in the sequencing data of a study of regulatory dendritic cells for organ transplantation. The CDR3 is made up of 13 amino acids. Germline V gene data show CDR1 as MNHNY and CDR2 as SVGAGI (reference sequence). Trimming pared 6 bases from V and 4 bases from J, leaving 12 bases between. Note on this clone: What it binds is unknown.

Sorted subsets were CFSE-labeled and cultured approximately 5 days with allogeneic dendritic cells. The assay was immunoSEQ multiplex PCR, and TCRdb's table has in-frame clones only and misses some. Here the sample spans 12,000 or so clones, about 56% being singletons. V is TRBV6-6 and J is TRBJ1-2, with D unresolved. The receptor was derived from a human donor in good health. The sequenced sample was naive CD8+ T cells from blood cultured with dendritic cells. This sample's subset: CD45RA+ naive T cells. CDR3 sequence (DNA): TGTGCCAGCAGGCCTACAGTATCCTATGGCTACACCTTC. Its translation: CASRPTVSYGYTF.